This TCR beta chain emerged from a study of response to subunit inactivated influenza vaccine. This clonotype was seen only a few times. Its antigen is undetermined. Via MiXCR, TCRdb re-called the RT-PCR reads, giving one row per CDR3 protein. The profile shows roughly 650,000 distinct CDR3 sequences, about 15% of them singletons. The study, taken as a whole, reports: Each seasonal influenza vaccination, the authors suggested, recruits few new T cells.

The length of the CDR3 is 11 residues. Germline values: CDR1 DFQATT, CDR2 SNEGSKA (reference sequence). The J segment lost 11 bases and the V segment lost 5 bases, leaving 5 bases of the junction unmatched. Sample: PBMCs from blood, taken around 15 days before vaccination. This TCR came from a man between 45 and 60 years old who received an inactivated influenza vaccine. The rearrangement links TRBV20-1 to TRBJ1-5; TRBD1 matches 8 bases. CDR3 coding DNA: TGCAGTGCTCAGGGGGCTTTGGCCCAGCATTTT. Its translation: CSAQGALAQHF.